The 24 T cell receptor beta chains below come from one sample, sequenced in a study of T cell repertoires in cytomegalovirus infection (dated by TCRdb to between 2017 and 2020). Which antigens these TCRs recognize remains unknown. Sequencing relied on an Illumina HiSeq 1500. TCRdb reran the public reads through fastp at Q25 and MiXCR, keeping productive beta chains. Rows are combined by CDR3 protein, so each entry shows the most common genes and DNA. The sample records under 95,000 distinct CDR3 sequences, 45% to 55% of which are singletons. The ten biggest clones cover about 92% of the sample. The treatment or condition tag for this specimen amounts to: in vitro stimulation with specific CMV peptide epitopes to enrich CMV-specific T cells. The sequencing used CD8+ T cells from cultured PBMCs, collected from culture after CMV antigen stimulation. These receptors were taken from a human donor in good health (CMV status not recorded). Some clones in this sample may be carry-over from other donors' samples.

This clonotype was seen a few times. This chain joins TRBV7-6 and TRBJ2-1; 7 positions match TRBD1. Trimming took 5 bases from V and 2 from J; bases not matched to a gene: 3. Germline V CDR1 and CDR2: SGHVS, FNYEAQ. The CDR3 is made up of 14 amino acids. CDR3 in amino acids: CASSPGTAYNEQFF. CDR3 nucleotides: TGTGCCAGCAGCCCTGGGACAGCCTACAATGAGCAGTTCTTC.

Note on this clonotype: The junction does not match germline at one end; this may be a read error. The gene calls are TRBV7-9 and TRBJ2-7; 9 positions agree with TRBD1. The CDR3 has 17 amino acids. Germline V gene sequence: CDR1 SEHNR, CDR2 FQNEAQ (reference sequence). The DNA of the CDR3 is TGTGCCAGCAGCTTCGCGGATCGGACAGGGGCTGACTCCGACCACCACTTC. This sequence encodes CASSFADRTGADSDHHF.

The V gene is TRBV7-4, the J gene TRBJ1-1, with D unclear. Trimming shortened V by 5 bases and J by 7 bases, and 8 bases separated the two germline ends. Germline V lookup: CDR1 SGHVT, CDR2 SQSDAQ. This CDR3 has 11 residues. CDR3 in amino acids: CASSHQFEAFF. The CDR3 DNA reads as TGTGCCAGCAGCCACCAATTTGAAGCTTTCTTT.

This chain links TRBV11-2 with TRBJ1-4, with 7 bases identical to TRBD1. The trim removed 3 bases at V and 10 bases at J, leaving 17 bases unmatched. CDR1 and CDR2 from the germline V gene are SGHAT and FQNNGV. The CDR3 loop spans 17 amino acids. Written as DNA, the CDR3 is TGTGCCAGCAGCTTTTCCCTAGGACAGGCGGGGATGCGAAAACTGTTTTTT. Its translation is CASSFSLGQAGMRKLFF.

There are a few counts of this clonotype. The rearrangement joins TRBV7-2 to TRBJ2-1; the D gene is possibly TRBD2 (5 bases). The germline gives CDR1 SGHTA, CDR2 FQGNSA. The CDR3 extends over 17 amino acids. V was pared by 10 bases and J by 0 bases, with 22 bases between. CDR3 loop: CATRTNGLQSSYNEQFF. Written as DNA, the CDR3 is TGTGCCACCCGCACAAACGGACTTCAGAGCTCCTACAATGAGCAGTTCTTC.

The sample holds a few counts of this clonotype. J is TRBJ2-4 and V is TRBV25-1; 13 nucleotides match TRBD2. CDR3 size: 22 residues. Germline V gives CDR1 MGHDK, CDR2 SYGVNS. J lost 0 bases, V lost 5 bases, and 19 bases had no gene match. CDR3 coding DNA: TGTGCCAGCAGTCCGCCTACTAGCGGGAGGGCCGAAGCCTTAATAGCCAAAAACATTCAGTACTTC. The encoded protein is CASSPPTSGRAEALIAKNIQYF. Based on the CDR3 plus reference TRBV25-1 and TRBJ2-4, the full variable domain is EADIYQTPRYLVIGTGKKITLECSQTMGHDKMYWYQQDPGMELHLIHYSYGVNSTEKGDLSSESTVSRIRTEHFPLTLESARPSHTSQYLCASSPPTSGRAEALIAKNIQYFGAGTRLSVL.

This sequence joins TRBV7-9 and TRBJ2-1; 8 positions agree with TRBD1. V was pared by 5 bases and J by 9 bases, with 3 bases of the junction left unmatched. CDR1 SEHNR and CDR2 FQNEAQ come from the germline V gene (reference sequence). This CDR3 contains 12 residues. CDR3 DNA: TGTGCCAGCAGCCCAGGGGGCATTGAGCAGTTCTTC. The encoded protein is CASSPGGIEQFF.

This sequence joins TRBV27 and TRBJ1-2; D is possibly TRBD1 (5 bases). V was cut by 6 bases and J by 7 bases, with 15 bases left in between. This CDR3 has 13 residues. Germline V gene sequence: CDR1 MNHEY, CDR2 SMNVEV (reference sequence). The CDR3 region is CASSSGTSFGYTF. In nucleotides, the CDR3 is TGTGCCAGCAGCTCCGGGACCTCCTTTGGCTACACCTTC.

The chain couples TRBV2 to TRBJ2-1; no reliable D call. CDR1 and CDR2 from the germline V gene are SNHLY and FYNNEI. The CDR3 loop spans 14 amino acids. V gave up 6 bases and J gave up 7 bases, with 16 bases separating them. The CDR3 loop is CASSDDWATNEQFF. The CDR3, as DNA: TGTGCCAGCAGCGATGACTGGGCAACGAATGAGCAGTTCTTC.

This clonotype was picked up a small number of times. The chain carries TRBV11-2 and TRBJ2-3; D remains ambiguous. V was pared by 5 bases and J by 0 bases, with 3 bases between. The CDR3 consists of 12 residues. Germline values: CDR1 SGHAT, CDR2 FQNNGV. CDR3 residues: CASSGSTDTQYF. Here the CDR3 DNA reads TGTGCCAGCAGCGGGAGCACAGATACGCAGTATTTT.

The chain uses TRBV28 and TRBJ2-7; D remains unclear. The CDR3 loop spans 13 amino acids. Germline CDR1 MDHEN, CDR2 SYDVKM. Between the trimmed V and J ends, which lost 7 bases and 1 base, there was a span of 11 bases. In nucleotides, the CDR3 is TGTGCCAGCAAAGTCGGAAAATCCTACGAGCAGTACTTC. It yields the protein CASKVGKSYEQYF.

The gene calls are TRBV20-1 and TRBJ2-1, with a weak D call TRBD2 (6 bases). This CDR3 has 19 amino acids. Germline V gene lookup returns CDR1 DFQATT and CDR2 SNEGSKA (reference sequence). The V gene lost 0 bases and the J gene lost 1 base, with 22 bases spanning the gap. The DNA of the CDR3 is TGCAGTGCTAGAGATCCGTCCAGCGGGCAGAGAGAGTCCTACAATGAGCAGTTCTTC. Its translation is CSARDPSSGQRESYNEQFF.

The gene calls are TRBV6-5 and TRBJ2-7, with D tentatively TRBD1 (6 bases). CDR3 length equals 16 residues. V lost 0 bases and J 3 bases, leaving 15 bases between the germline ends. Germline assignment: CDR1 MNHEY and CDR2 SVGAGI. The CDR3 region has the DNA TGTGCCAGCAGTTACTCGACGGGACAACGATACTACGAGCAGTACTTC. Its protein is CASSYSTGQRYYEQYF.

The sample holds one count of this clonotype. This sequence joins TRBV6-1 and TRBJ2-2; D not certain. CDR3 size: 13 residues. Germline values: CDR1 MNHNS, CDR2 SASEGT. Trimming stripped 0 bases from V and 6 bases from J, with 5 bases between. In DNA form, the CDR3 reads TGTGCCAGCAGTGAAGCTCCTGCCGGGGAGCTGTTTTTT. Amino acid sequence: CASSEAPAGELFF.

This chain uses TRBV6-1 with TRBJ1-3, with D possibly being TRBD1 (6 bases). The CDR3 spans 18 residues. Per germline, CDR1 MNHNS and CDR2 SASEGT. V gave up 1 base and J gave up 0 bases, with 16 bases separating them. CDR3 residues: CASSEEEGDRLSGNTIYF. CDR3 DNA sequence: TGTGCCAGCAGTGAAGAGGAGGGCGACAGGCTCTCTGGAAACACCATATATTTT.

The chain couples TRBV18 to TRBJ1-4; D remains ambiguous. Trimming pared 2 bases from V and 5 bases from J, leaving 15 bases between. The CDR3 is 16 residues long. The germline CDR1 and CDR2 sequences are KGHSH and LQKENI. CDR3 sequence reads: CASSPFRAERNEKLFF. The CDR3 coding sequence is TGTGCCAGCTCACCATTCCGGGCCGAGCGCAATGAAAAACTGTTTTTT.

The chain has TRBV7-2 and TRBJ2-2, with TRBD1 matching over 7 bases. The CDR3 consists of 17 residues. V lost 1 base to trimming and J lost 5 bases; unmatched junction nucleotides: 10. Germline-derived CDR1 and CDR2 are SGHTA and FQGNSA. For the CDR3, the DNA is TGTGCCAGCAGCTTAGTGGCGTACAGGGGCGAGACCGGGGAGCTGTTTTTT. This codes for CASSLVAYRGETGELFF.

This clonotype came up a few times. The V call is TRBV7-9, the J call TRBJ1-1; D unclear. Looked up from germline, CDR1 is SEHNR and CDR2 is FQNEAQ (reference sequence). Between the trimmed V and J ends, which lost 5 bases and 0 bases, there was a span of 10 bases. The CDR3 loop spans 14 amino acids. The CDR3 loop is CASSAQSMNTEAFF. CDR3 bases: TGTGCCAGCAGCGCACAGTCTATGAACACTGAAGCTTTCTTT.

This chain links TRBV25-1 with TRBJ2-2, with a tentative D call TRBD1 (6 bases). Germline V CDR1 and CDR2: MGHDK, SYGVNS. The CDR3 extends over 13 amino acids. V was shortened by 4 bases and J by 6 bases, with 9 bases between the two germline ends. CDR3 DNA sequence: TGTGCCAGCAGTGTGGGGGCGGCCGGGGAGCTGTTTTTT. The encoded protein is CASSVGAAGELFF. The full variable domain, with the rest looked up from reference TRBV25-1 and TRBJ2-2, is EADIYQTPRYLVIGTGKKITLECSQTMGHDKMYWYQQDPGMELHLIHYSYGVNSTEKGDLSSESTVSRIRTEHFPLTLESARPSHTSQYLCASSVGAAGELFFGEGSRLTVL.

This clonotype was seen repeatedly, ten times or more. The V call is TRBV7-2, the J call TRBJ2-3; possible D gene TRBD2, 5 bases. The V and J ends lost 8 bases and 4 bases respectively, with 13 bases between them. Germline CDR1 reads SGHTA; CDR2 reads FQGNSA. The CDR3 totals 13 residues. In DNA form, the CDR3 reads TGTGCCAGCGGCCCATGGACTTCAGATACGCAGTATTTT. Its protein is CASGPWTSDTQYF.

The rearrangement uses TRBV11-2 and TRBJ1-1, with a weak D call TRBD1 (5 bases). Germline-derived CDR1 and CDR2 are SGHAT and FQNNGV. V lost 3 bases, J lost 1 base, and 15 bases lay in between. This CDR3 has 16 residues. Written as DNA, the CDR3 is TGTGCCAGCAGCTTTGGAGGTGGGAGGGGGAACACTGAAGCTTTCTTT. It codes for CASSFGGGRGNTEAFF.

The chain links TRBV7-2 to TRBJ2-1; TRBD1 matches at 7 bases. CDR1 is SGHTA, CDR2 FQGNSA, per germline. CDR3 length: 14 residues. V lost 5 bases to trimming and J lost 4 bases; unmatched junction nucleotides: 5. CDR3 residues: CASSHRDSYNEQFF. CDR3 in DNA: TGTGCCAGCAGCCACCGGGACAGTTACAATGAGCAGTTCTTC.

The chain joins TRBV6-1 to TRBJ1-5, with unresolved D. This CDR3 has 15 amino acids. Germline V gene sequence: CDR1 MNHNS, CDR2 SASEGT. Trimming stripped 4 bases from V and 2 bases from J, with 12 bases between. Here the CDR3 reads CASSGPGQGNQPQHF. For the CDR3, the DNA is TGTGCCAGCAGTGGACCCGGCCAGGGCAATCAGCCCCAGCATTTT.

The chain couples TRBV6-1 to TRBJ2-7; D gene uncertain. Trimming took off 4 bases at V and 3 bases at J, with 10 bases between the two ends. CDR3 size: 13 residues. The germline gives CDR1 MNHNS, CDR2 SASEGT. In DNA, the CDR3 is TGTGCCAGCAGTGGACTCACAAACTACGAGCAGTACTTC. It translates to CASSGLTNYEQYF.